This T cell receptor beta chain originates from a study of T cell responses to AZD1222 COVID-19 vaccine. Study-wide points: In the spike-specific TCR repertoire, nearly half reportedly target unmutated variant regions. Samples come after the peak T cell response, not at day 14.

The repertoire was sequenced with immunoSEQ multiplex PCR; TCRdb's copy has only in-frame clones and lacks some. The repertoire holds roughly 50,000 clones, roughly 90% seen once, with roughly 15% in the top ten. CDR1 and CDR2 (germline): SNHLY, FYNNEI. The CDR3 has 14 amino acids. Trimming shortened V by 9 bases and J by 5 bases, and 16 bases separated the two germline ends. Notes on this clone: Its antigen is not identified.

The sequencing here drew on peripheral blood, taken 28 days after the second AZD1222 dose. The chain couples TRBV2 to TRBJ2-2; a weak D match, TRBD2 (7 bases). This receptor was obtained from an adult who received the AZD1222 COVID-19 vaccine. This CDR3 reads CASSIRGGTGELFF. DNA of the CDR3: TGTGCCAGTTCAATCAGGGGAGGGACCGGGGAGCTGTTTTTT.